This TCR beta chain emerged from a study of shared clonotypes between healthy human individuals. CD45RO negativity and positive selection for CCR7 defined naive CD8 cells, a population that excluded terminally differentiated effector memory CD45RA+ cells. J was trimmed by 0 bases and V by 2 bases; bases with no gene match: 5. Germline assignment: CDR1 KGHSH and CDR2 LQKENI. This CDR3 region has 17 residues. This clone was picked up one time. The sorted-subset replicate PCRs were given 150 to 200 ng DNA, which is 31,000 or so T cell genomes. Generated by immunoSEQ multiplex PCR, the TCRdb table keeps only in-frame clones and is missing some. Of around 2,000,000 clones in the sample, around 93% were seen once.

The sequenced material came from naive CD8+ T cells from PBMCs. This rearrangement joins TRBV18 to TRBJ1-5, with TRBD1 identical over 9 bases. The source of this sequence is a man between 18 and 29 years old in good health. Some clones in this sample may be carry-over from other donors' samples. CDR3 coding DNA: TGTGCCAGCTCACCATTCAGGACAGGGGATAGCAATCAGCCCCAGCATTTT. The encoded protein is CASSPFRTGDSNQPQHF. The full variable domain, with the rest looked up from reference TRBV18 and TRBJ1-5, is NAGVMQNPRHLVRRRGQEARLRCSPMKGHSHVYWYRQLPEEGLKFMVYLQKENIIDESGMPKERFSAEFPKEGPSILRIQQVVRGDSAAYFCASSPFRTGDSNQPQHFGDGTRLSIL.